Following are 30 T cell receptor beta chains from one sample sequenced in a study of graft-versus-host responses after intestinal transplantation. Only in-frame clones appear in the TCRdb table, and some are missing; sequencing was by immunoSEQ multiplex PCR. The data hold roughly 120,000 clones, with just over 90% observed a single time. Antigens for these TCRs are unknown. Sequenced here: unstimulated CD4+ T cells sorted from spleen or lymph node cells, sampled before transplant. The receptor set was obtained from a human donor who was the organ donor for an intestinal transplant.

The genes are TRBV5-1 and TRBJ2-3; D not resolved. V shed 0 bases and J shed 5 bases, with 16 bases lying between them. The germline CDR1 and CDR2 sequences are SGHRS and YFSETQ. CDR3 length: 16 residues. Here the CDR3 DNA reads TGCGCCAGCAGCTTGGCTTCCAGTACGCCGGGAGATACGCAGTATTTT. Translating it yields CASSLASSTPGDTQYF.

This clone has only a few counts. The chain links TRBV6-1 to TRBJ2-3, with D tentatively TRBD2 (7 bases). From germline, CDR1 is MNHNS and CDR2 SASEGT. This CDR3 region has 14 residues. V was pared by 4 bases and J by 2 bases, with 10 bases between. CDR3: CASSGGGYTDTQYF. CDR3 bases: TGTGCCAGCAGTGGGGGGGGCTACACAGATACGCAGTATTTT.

CDR3 coding DNA: TGTGCCAGCAGTTTATTGAGGGGGGTTGGGGAAGCTTTCTTT. The encoded protein is CASSLLRGVGEAFF. The V gene is TRBV27, the J gene TRBJ1-1; D possibly corresponds to TRBD1 (6 bases). The CDR3 consists of 14 residues. CDR1 and CDR2 (germline): MNHEY, SMNVEV (reference sequence). V was clipped by 1 base and J by 8 bases, with 14 bases between them.

The chain employs TRBV2 and TRBJ2-3; the D gene is possibly TRBD1 (5 bases). The CDR3 consists of 14 residues. V was cut by 6 bases and J by 2 bases, with 12 bases left in between. Germline V gives CDR1 SNHLY, CDR2 FYNNEI. This chain's CDR3 is CASRARGHTDTQYF. The CDR3 DNA reads TGTGCCAGCAGGGCCCGAGGACACACAGATACGCAGTATTTT. Based on the CDR3 plus reference TRBV2 and TRBJ2-3, the full variable domain is EPEVTQTPSHQVTQMGQEVILRCVPISNHLYFYWYRQILGQKVEFLVSFYNNEISEKSEIFDDQFSVERPDGSNFTLKIRSTKLEDSAMYFCASRARGHTDTQYFGPGTRLTVL.

This chain links TRBV19 with TRBJ2-3, with a weak D call TRBD2 (5 bases). The CDR3 contains 15 residues. The ends were cut back, 3 bases at V and 2 bases at J, with 12 bases in the middle. Per germline, CDR1 LNHDA and CDR2 SQIVND (reference sequence). The CDR3 DNA sequence: TGTGCCAGTAGTATGAGCCTAGCCGACACAGATACGCAGTATTTT. It specifies CASSMSLADTDTQYF.

V and J are TRBV6-6 and TRBJ1-2, with D unresolved. The CDR3 loop spans 13 amino acids. The germline CDR1 and CDR2 sequences are MNHNY and SVGAGI (reference sequence). The germline V and J ends were trimmed by 6 bases and 3 bases, with 11 bases remaining between them. In DNA, the CDR3 is TGTGCCAGCAGGACCATAGGCTACTATGGCTACACCTTC. It specifies CASRTIGYYGYTF.

This chain joins TRBV5-4 and TRBJ1-2; D gene uncertain. CDR1 is SGHNT, CDR2 YYREEE, per germline (reference sequence). The CDR3 contains 19 residues. Deletions cut 4 bases from V and 0 bases from J, with 25 bases between. The CDR3 reads CASSPERARRTAANYGYTF. CDR3 bases: TGTGCCAGCAGCCCCGAGCGAGCCCGAAGGACCGCAGCTAACTATGGCTACACCTTC.

The rearrangement links TRBV6-1 to TRBJ2-5; D is perhaps TRBD1 (6 bases). V was shortened by 2 bases and J by 2 bases, with 12 bases between the two germline ends. The germline V gene has CDR1 MNHNS and CDR2 SASEGT. The CDR3 runs 15 residues. The DNA of the CDR3 is TGTGCCAGCAGTGAACAAACAGGGCGTCAAGAGACCCAGTACTTC. Its translation is CASSEQTGRQETQYF.

The chain employs TRBV30 and TRBJ2-3, with D tentatively TRBD2 (5 bases). Germline V gene lookup returns CDR1 GTSNPN and CDR2 SVGIG (reference sequence). The V gene lost 0 bases and the J gene lost 2 bases, with 9 bases spanning the gap. CDR3 size: 14 residues. CDR3 residues: CAWSVGRDTDTQYF. The CDR3 nucleotides are TGTGCCTGGAGTGTAGGTCGGGACACAGATACGCAGTATTTT.

The V call is TRBV28, the J call TRBJ2-5; D assignment may be TRBD1 or TRBD2 (5 bases each). Germline loops: CDR1 MDHEN, CDR2 SYDVKM. V was cut by 7 bases and J by 0 bases, with 18 bases left in between. This CDR3 has 16 residues. CDR3: CASTPSWDLYQETQYF. In DNA form, the CDR3 reads TGTGCCAGCACCCCGTCCTGGGACCTCTACCAAGAGACCCAGTACTTC.

This chain links TRBV6-5 with TRBJ2-1; D may match TRBD1 or TRBD2 (5 bases each). The V end was cut by 6 bases, the J end by 4 bases, with 10 bases between. CDR3 length equals 13 residues. Germline CDR1 is MNHEY and CDR2 is SVGAGI. CDR3 residues: CASSRDLYNEQFF. DNA for the CDR3: TGTGCCAGCAGCCGGGACCTGTACAATGAGCAGTTCTTC.

This sequence joins TRBV5-1 and TRBJ1-6; D perhaps matches TRBD1 (5 bases). V lost 0 bases and J lost 9, with 22 bases in between. The CDR3 totals 18 residues. From germline, CDR1 is SGHRS and CDR2 YFSETQ. The CDR3 sequence is CASSLAPGAEGLSSPLHF. In DNA, the CDR3 is TGCGCCAGCAGCTTGGCCCCCGGGGCAGAGGGGCTTAGTTCACCCCTCCACTTT.

The rearrangement links TRBV18 to TRBJ2-3, with TRBD2 as a possible D gene (5 bases). The V end lost 0 bases, the J end lost 4 bases, and 14 bases lay between the germline ends. The germline gives CDR1 KGHSH, CDR2 LQKENI. CDR3 length: 16 residues. The CDR3 region has the DNA TGTGCCAGCTCACCACCGAGGGCGCTCTCCCCAGATACGCAGTATTTT. Its protein is CASSPPRALSPDTQYF.

This clone came up once. The gene calls are TRBV30 and TRBJ1-1; tentatively, D is TRBD1 (5 bases). The germline CDR1 and CDR2 sequences are GTSNPN and SVGIG (reference sequence). The CDR3 consists of 13 residues. The V end was cut by 4 bases, the J end by 3 bases, with 12 bases between. The chain's CDR3 is CAWNQGPDTEAFF. The CDR3 DNA reads as TGTGCCTGGAACCAGGGACCTGACACTGAAGCTTTCTTT.

CDR3 protein: CASSQFGRGGTEAFF. The CDR3 bases are TGCGCCAGCAGTCAATTTGGCAGGGGCGGCACTGAAGCTTTCTTT. The chain combines TRBV23-1 with TRBJ1-1; D perhaps matches TRBD1 (6 bases). TRBV23-1 is assigned to the ORF class and has an uncertain function. The CDR3 contains 15 residues. V was cut by 1 base and J by 4 bases, with 13 bases left in between.

The chain combines TRBV15 with TRBJ2-1; D call uncertain. The CDR3 loop spans 13 amino acids. Germline V gene data show CDR1 as LNHNV and CDR2 as YYDKDF (reference sequence). Trimming took 3 bases from V and 5 from J, leaving 8 bases between them. The CDR3 nucleotides are TGTGCCACCAGCAGTAGACTGGACAATGAGCAGTTCTTC. Its translation is CATSSRLDNEQFF.

The chain is built from TRBV18 and TRBJ2-7; perhaps TRBD2 as D (6 bases). The CDR3 covers 13 residues. V lost 6 bases to trimming and J lost 3 bases, with 12 bases between them. Looked up from germline, CDR1 is KGHSH and CDR2 is LQKENI. CDR3 amino acids: CASSTGSNYEQYF. The CDR3 coding sequence is TGTGCCAGCTCCACCGGGAGCAACTACGAGCAGTACTTC.

The J gene is TRBJ2-4, the V gene TRBV19; D unclear. The CDR3 length is 13 residues. Germline assignment: CDR1 LNHDA and CDR2 SQIVND (reference sequence). V was cut by 6 bases and J by 5 bases, with 11 bases left in between. This CDR3 is CASRGYGQNIQYF. The DNA for the CDR3 is TGTGCCAGTAGGGGGTACGGGCAAAACATTCAGTACTTC.

The chain joins TRBV6-5 to TRBJ1-5, with a possible D match to TRBD1 (5 bases). The CDR3 is 14 amino acids. The germline V gene encodes CDR1 MNHEY and CDR2 SVGAGI. V lost 2 bases and J lost 5, with 10 bases in between. The CDR3 region is CASSYAGPYQPQHF. The CDR3 region has the DNA TGTGCCAGCAGTTACGCGGGGCCCTATCAGCCCCAGCATTTT.

V usage is TRBV7-9 and J usage is TRBJ1-1; the D is unclear. Germline lookup yields CDR1 SEHNR and CDR2 FQNEAQ (reference sequence). V lost 0 bases, J lost 3 bases, and 5 bases lay in between. This CDR3 spans 13 amino acids. DNA of the CDR3: TGTGCCAGCAGCTTAGCAGGGTACACTGAAGCTTTCTTT. Translated, it gives CASSLAGYTEAFF.

The chain has TRBV28 and TRBJ2-7; TRBD1 is a possible D gene (6 bases). The CDR3 contains 13 residues. Trimming stripped 7 bases from V and 6 bases from J, with 16 bases between. The germline V gene encodes CDR1 MDHEN and CDR2 SYDVKM. The CDR3 coding sequence is TGTGCCAGCACCGCAGGGGCCAAGGGCGAGCAGTACTTC. Protein product: CASTAGAKGEQYF.

The V call is TRBV6-4, the J call TRBJ2-1, with TRBD2 identical over 13 bases. Looked up from germline, CDR1 is MRHNA and CDR2 is SNTAGT. Unmatched junction bases numbered 0, after V lost 3 bases and J lost 4 bases. This CDR3 contains 15 residues. The DNA for the CDR3 is TGTGCCAGCAGTGAACTAGCGGGAGGGTACAATGAGCAGTTCTTC. The encoded protein is CASSELAGGYNEQFF.

V gene TRBV6-6 combines with J gene TRBJ1-4; 7 bases fit TRBD1. V was pared by 2 bases and J by 8 bases, with 8 bases of the junction left unmatched. There are 15 residues in the CDR3. CDR1 is MNHNY and CDR2 is SVGAGI in the germline V gene (reference sequence). The CDR3 DNA follows: TGTGCCAGCAGTTACACCCTGGACAGGAGGGAAAAACTGTTTTTT. Its protein product is CASSYTLDRREKLFF.

This clone was observed once. The V and J genes are TRBV4-1 and TRBJ1-6; TRBD1 is a possible D gene (5 bases). The germline V gene encodes CDR1 MGHRA and CDR2 YSYEKL. The germline V and J ends were trimmed by 6 bases and 7 bases, with 19 bases remaining between them. The CDR3 runs 16 residues. The CDR3 region is CASRLVRGPENSPLHF. The CDR3 DNA reads as TGCGCCAGCAGACTCGTCCGGGGACCGGAAAATTCACCCCTCCACTTT.

This chain links TRBV5-1 with TRBJ2-1; possibly TRBD1 for D (5 bases). The CDR3 is 15 amino acids. Between the trimmed V and J ends, which lost 0 bases and 1 base, there was a span of 8 bases. The V gene's germline CDR1 is SGHRS and CDR2 YFSETQ. CDR3 residues: CASSLGGRSYNEQFF. The CDR3 DNA reads as TGCGCCAGCAGCTTGGGGGGCCGGTCCTACAATGAGCAGTTCTTC. Filled out from reference TRBV5-1 and TRBJ2-1, the complete variable domain reads KAGVTQTPRYLIKTRGQQVTLSCSPISGHRSVSWYQQTPGQGLQFLFEYFSETQRNKGNFPGRFSGRQFSNSRSEMNVSTLELGDSALYLCASSLGGRSYNEQFFGPGTRLTVL.

The chain uses TRBV9 and TRBJ2-5, with D possibly called TRBD1 or TRBD2 (5 bases each). This CDR3 region has 15 residues. CDR1 is SGDLS and CDR2 is YYNGEE in the germline V gene. Trimming shortened V by 0 bases and J by 3 bases, and 12 bases separated the two germline ends. In nucleotides, the CDR3 is TGTGCCAGCAGCGTAGGAGGGACCGATAAAGAGACCCAGTACTTC. It is translated as CASSVGGTDKETQYF.

The chain has TRBV6-4 and TRBJ2-2, with 10 bases aligning to TRBD2. The CDR3 runs 16 residues. Germline CDR1 reads MRHNA; CDR2 reads SNTAGT. V shed 5 bases, J shed 3 bases, and the junction held 6 bases outside the gene matches. CDR3 amino acids: CASSPGTSEDTGELFF. The CDR3 DNA reads as TGTGCCAGCAGTCCCGGGACTAGCGAGGACACCGGGGAGCTGTTTTTT.

The chain has TRBV19 and TRBJ1-5; D call uncertain. The V and J ends lost 3 bases and 0 bases respectively, with 18 bases between them. The CDR3 has 18 amino acids. Germline values: CDR1 LNHDA, CDR2 SQIVND (reference sequence). The CDR3 bases are TGTGCCAGTAGTATCGCCAGACCGGCCCGATATAGCAATCAGCCCCAGCATTTT. It specifies CASSIARPARYSNQPQHF. The full variable domain, its missing parts supplied by reference TRBV19 and TRBJ1-5, is DGGITQSPKYLFRKEGQNVTLSCEQNLNHDAMYWYRQDPGQGLRLIYYSQIVNDFQKGDIAEGYSVSREKKESFPLTVTSAQKNPTAFYLCASSIARPARYSNQPQHFGDGTRLSIL.

This sequence joins TRBV4-1 and TRBJ2-5, with D possibly TRBD2 on 5 matching bases. This CDR3 is 16 amino acids long. CDR1 is MGHRA, CDR2 YSYEKL, per germline. V was clipped by 1 base and J by 5 bases, with 17 bases between them. The CDR3 coding sequence is TGCGCCAGCAGCCAAGCCCATAGCGACATTGCGGAGACCCAGTACTTC. Translated: CASSQAHSDIAETQYF.

The chain carries TRBV28 and TRBJ1-2; D not resolved. There are 13 residues in the CDR3. The ends were cut back, 1 base at V and 7 bases at J, with 10 bases in the middle. CDR1 is MDHEN, CDR2 SYDVKM, per germline. The CDR3 DNA sequence: TGTGCCAGCAGTTTATCTTCCGGGTCTGGCTACACCTTC. Translating gives CASSLSSGSGYTF.